The 30 T cell receptor beta chains below were found in one sample sequenced in a study of a mutant IDH1 vaccine in newly diagnosed glioma. Repertoires were generated with immunoSEQ multiplex PCR, while TCRdb's copy carries only in-frame clones and drops some. This sample carries 32,000 or so clones, just under 85% of them seen once, and the ten largest clones take approximately 24%. No antigen has been identified for these receptors. Stated time point: week 5, during vaccination. Mutant IDH1 20-mer peptide, at 300 ug, made up each vaccine dose, with topical imiquimod. The source was PBMCs, collected from a glioma patient whose treatment included an IDH1 peptide vaccine. The receptors originated from a man younger than 40 with glioma.

This chain joins TRBV5-1 and TRBJ1-2, with 9 bases that match TRBD1. V shed 4 bases, J shed 6 bases, and the junction held 4 bases outside the gene matches. In germline, CDR1 is SGHRS, CDR2 YFSETQ. The CDR3 loop spans 13 amino acids. The CDR3 here is CASSRDRVDGYTF. The CDR3 DNA follows: TGCGCCAGCAGCCGGGACAGGGTGGATGGCTACACCTTC.

The rearrangement joins TRBV4-1 to TRBJ2-7; D is perhaps TRBD1 (5 bases). Germline V gene sequence: CDR1 MGHRA, CDR2 YSYEKL. V was cut by 8 bases and J by 2 bases, with 13 bases left in between. The CDR3 sequence is 13 residues long. The CDR3 coding sequence is TGCGCCAGCTCTGACAGTGACACCTACGAGCAGTACTTC. The encoded protein is CASSDSDTYEQYF.

The V gene is TRBV14, the J gene TRBJ2-1, with D possibly matching TRBD2 (6 bases). The V gene's germline CDR1 is SGHDN and CDR2 FVKESK. The CDR3 covers 14 residues. V shed 4 bases and J shed 9 bases, with 16 bases lying between them. CDR3 amino acids: CASSPTGAAAEQFF. The CDR3 DNA follows: TGTGCCAGCAGCCCTACGGGAGCAGCGGCTGAGCAGTTCTTC. The full variable domain, rest sourced from reference TRBV14 and TRBJ2-1, is EAGVTQFPSHSVIEKGQTVTLRCDPISGHDNLYWYRRVMGKEIKFLLHFVKESKQDESGMPNNRFLAERTGGTYSTLKVQPAELEDSGVYFCASSPTGAAAEQFFGPGTRLTVL.

This clone was observed a handful of times. The rearrangement joins TRBV2 to TRBJ2-5, with 7 bases identical to TRBD2. The length of the CDR3 is 13 residues. Germline V CDR1 and CDR2: SNHLY, FYNNEI. Trimming took 0 bases from V and 9 from J; bases not matched to a gene: 4. CDR3 coding DNA: TGTGCCAGCAGTGAAGCGGTGGGGGGGTCCCAGTACTTC. It codes for CASSEAVGGSQYF.

The chain links TRBV28 to TRBJ1-5, with D perhaps TRBD1 (6 bases). The V and J ends lost 4 bases and 7 bases respectively, with 14 bases between them. CDR1 is MDHEN and CDR2 is SYDVKM in the germline V gene. This CDR3 comprises 14 residues. The CDR3 reads CASSSHRDQQPQHF. For the CDR3, the DNA is TGTGCCAGCAGTTCCCACAGGGATCAACAGCCCCAGCATTTT. The whole variable domain, remainder taken from reference TRBV28 and TRBJ1-5, is DVKVTQSSRYLVKRTGEKVFLECVQDMDHENMFWYRQDPGLGLRLIYFSYDVKMKEKGDIPEGYSVSREKKERFSLILESASTNQTSMYLCASSSHRDQQPQHFGDGTRLSIL.

This sequence joins TRBV20-1 and TRBJ2-2; D gene unclear. CDR1 DFQATT and CDR2 SNEGSKA come from the germline V gene (reference sequence). V gave up 3 bases and J gave up 5 bases, with 4 bases separating them. CDR3 size: 11 residues. In DNA form, the CDR3 reads TGCAGTGCTAGGTATACCGGGGAGCTGTTTTTT. Translated: CSARYTGELFF.

This sequence joins TRBV2 and TRBJ2-3; D is ambiguous. V lost 2 bases and J lost 4, with 7 bases in between. The CDR3 totals 13 residues. Per germline, CDR1 SNHLY and CDR2 FYNNEI. The CDR3 is CASSELRADTQYF. CDR3 DNA sequence: TGTGCCAGCAGTGAACTACGTGCAGATACGCAGTATTTT.

This clone appeared a few times. Other DNA sequences in this specimen translate into the identical CDR3. V gene TRBV5-1 combines with J gene TRBJ2-5; D may match TRBD1 or TRBD2 (6 bases each). V was pared by 1 base and J by 5 bases, with 9 bases between. CDR3 length: 13 residues. Germline V gives CDR1 SGHRS, CDR2 YFSETQ. The CDR3 region has the DNA TGCGCCAGCAGCTTGAGAGGGGGGGAGACCCAGTACTTC. Translation: CASSLRGGETQYF.

The chain recombines TRBV6-6 with TRBJ2-7; D possibly uses TRBD1 or TRBD2 (7 bases each). Germline-derived CDR1 and CDR2 are MNHNY and SVGAGI (reference sequence). This CDR3 region has 14 residues. V was shortened by 5 bases and J by 6 bases, with 17 bases between the two germline ends. The CDR3 loop is CASSATGREGEQYF. The CDR3 coding sequence is TGTGCCAGCAGTGCGACAGGGAGGGAGGGCGAGCAGTACTTC.

The genes are TRBV7-9 and TRBJ2-1; TRBD2 aligns across 14 bases. This CDR3 contains 19 residues. Germline assignment: CDR1 SEHNR and CDR2 FQNEAQ (reference sequence). V shed 5 bases, J shed 0 bases, and the junction held 9 bases outside the gene matches. The chain's CDR3 is CASSPRTSGGPSSYNEQFF. The CDR3 DNA reads TGTGCCAGCAGCCCCCGGACTAGCGGGGGGCCGAGCTCCTACAATGAGCAGTTCTTC. The full variable domain, with the rest looked up from reference TRBV7-9 and TRBJ2-1, is DTGVSQNPRHKITKRGQNVTFRCDPISEHNRLYWYRQTLGQGPEFLTYFQNEAQLEKSRLLSDRFSAERPKGSFSTLEIQRTEQGDSAMYLCASSPRTSGGPSSYNEQFFGPGTRLTVL.

The rearrangement joins TRBV10-3 to TRBJ2-3, with 8 positions matching TRBD1. Germline V gene lookup returns CDR1 ENHRY and CDR2 SYGVKD. The V gene end was trimmed by 7 bases and the J gene end by 4 bases; junction bases not matched to a gene: 10. This CDR3 has 15 amino acids. In nucleotides, the CDR3 is TGTGCCATCAAACCGGGACAGGAAATTTCAGATACGCAGTATTTT. Its protein product is CAIKPGQEISDTQYF.

This clone was recorded only once. V gene TRBV5-8 combines with J gene TRBJ1-6; D is perhaps TRBD1 (5 bases). Trimming took 6 bases from V and 9 from J, leaving 16 bases between them. Germline V gives CDR1 SGHTS, CDR2 YDEGEE. The CDR3 is made up of 14 amino acids. CDR3 amino acids: CASTAGRDGSPLHF. The CDR3 DNA is TGTGCCAGCACGGCGGGCAGGGACGGTTCACCCCTCCACTTT.

The chain recombines TRBV30 with TRBJ1-1; no firm D call. The germline V and J ends were trimmed by 1 base and 1 base, with 10 bases remaining between them. Germline V lookup: CDR1 GTSNPN, CDR2 SVGIG (reference sequence). The CDR3 is 14 residues long. CDR3 nucleotides: TGTGCCTGGAGTGCCCTTACACCGAACACTGAAGCTTTCTTT. As protein: CAWSALTPNTEAFF.

The V gene is TRBV4-3, the J gene TRBJ1-3; D is ambiguous. Germline loops: CDR1 LGHNA, CDR2 YSLEER. The CDR3 spans 15 residues. V lost 0 bases to trimming and J lost 3 bases, with 9 bases between them. The CDR3 reads CASSQDSRVGNTIYF. CDR3 nucleotide sequence: TGCGCCAGCAGCCAAGATAGTCGAGTTGGAAACACCATATATTTT.

The rearrangement links TRBV30 to TRBJ2-5; the match to TRBD2 covers 8 bases. CDR1 and CDR2 (germline): GTSNPN, SVGIG (reference sequence). The CDR3 consists of 15 residues. J was trimmed by 5 bases and V by 0 bases; bases with no gene match: 8. CDR3 nucleotide sequence: TGTGCCTGGAGTGTACCCTTAGCGGGATATGAGACCCAGTACTTC. Translating it yields CAWSVPLAGYETQYF.

The V gene is TRBV2, the J gene TRBJ2-2, with TRBD2 matching over 8 bases. Germline V gives CDR1 SNHLY, CDR2 FYNNEI. CDR3 length: 18 residues. Unmatched junction bases numbered 14, after V lost 8 bases and J lost 0 bases. The DNA for the CDR3 is TGTGCCAGCTATAGCGGGATGTCTTCGTTCGCGAACACCGGGGAGCTGTTTTTT. Translation gives CASYSGMSSFANTGELFF.

The rearrangement links TRBV4-1 to TRBJ2-1; TRBD1 agrees at 7 bases. V shed 3 bases, J shed 4 bases, and the junction held 6 bases outside the gene matches. The CDR3 has 15 amino acids. The germline V gene has CDR1 MGHRA and CDR2 YSYEKL. This CDR3 reads CASSQTGTFYNEQFF. The CDR3 nucleotides are TGCGCCAGCAGCCAGACAGGGACATTTTACAATGAGCAGTTCTTC.

CDR3 region: CASSPTWWTSGESDTQYF. Here the CDR3 DNA reads TGTGCCAGCAGCCCAACTTGGTGGACTAGCGGGGAGTCAGATACGCAGTATTTT. V usage is TRBV7-8 and J usage is TRBJ2-3; 12 bases fit TRBD2. This CDR3 has 18 amino acids. Unmatched junction bases numbered 13, after V lost 5 bases and J lost 4 bases. CDR1 is SGHVS, CDR2 FQNEAQ, per germline.

V and J are TRBV5-1 and TRBJ2-3, with 7 bases matching TRBD1. Trimming took 4 bases from V and 4 from J; bases not matched to a gene: 12. Germline V gene data show CDR1 as SGHRS and CDR2 as YFSETQ. The CDR3 extends over 16 amino acids. In DNA form, the CDR3 reads TGCGCCAGCAGCCCAATTAGACAGGGTAGGGCAGATACGCAGTATTTT. It is translated as CASSPIRQGRADTQYF.

The gene calls are TRBV5-4 and TRBJ2-7; D gene uncertain. Trimming shortened V by 0 bases and J by 4 bases, and 17 bases separated the two germline ends. Per the germline V gene, CDR1 is SGHNT and CDR2 is YYREEE (reference sequence). This CDR3 has 16 amino acids. The CDR3 is CASSLGAGLVSYEQYF. CDR3 nucleotide sequence: TGTGCCAGCAGCTTGGGGGCTGGGCTAGTGTCTTACGAGCAGTACTTC.

This sequence joins TRBV5-6 and TRBJ2-7; D not certain. This CDR3 has 12 residues. The germline CDR1 and CDR2 sequences are SGHDT and YYEEEE. V was pared by 1 base and J by 3 bases, with 5 bases between. CDR3 amino acids: CASSLQGYEQYF. In DNA, the CDR3 is TGTGCCAGCAGCTTGCAAGGCTACGAGCAGTACTTC.

The CDR3 DNA reads TGTGCCAGCTCACCAGAGTCCTATGGCTACACCTTC. It yields the protein CASSPESYGYTF. The chain has TRBV18 and TRBJ1-2; D is ambiguous. The CDR3 consists of 12 residues. V was shortened by 2 bases and J by 4 bases, with 5 bases between the two germline ends. Germline V gene sequence: CDR1 KGHSH, CDR2 LQKENI.

J is TRBJ2-7 and V is TRBV6-5; perhaps TRBD2 as D (6 bases). This CDR3 is 14 amino acids long. The germline V gene has CDR1 MNHEY and CDR2 SVGAGI. With 5 bases removed from V and 2 bases from J, the gap between germline ends came to 13 bases. The CDR3 here is CASSPGLPAYEQYF. The CDR3 DNA reads as TGTGCCAGCAGTCCGGGACTCCCAGCCTACGAGCAGTACTTC.

The CDR3 spells CASSYTRIYGYTF. The CDR3 nucleotides read TGTGCCAGCAGTTACACGAGGATATATGGCTACACCTTC. The chain links TRBV6-6 to TRBJ1-2; D is ambiguous. The germline gives CDR1 MNHNY, CDR2 SVGAGI (reference sequence). The V end was cut by 2 bases, the J end by 5 bases, with 9 bases between. The CDR3 is 13 amino acids.

This clone came up a few times. CDR3 sequence reads: CASRLEGNTEAFF. The CDR3 coding sequence is TGTGCCAGCAGACTGGAGGGGAACACTGAAGCTTTCTTT. J is TRBJ1-1 and V is TRBV2; D call uncertain. V shed 6 bases and J shed 1 base, with 9 bases lying between them. Germline-derived CDR1 and CDR2 are SNHLY and FYNNEI. The CDR3 is made up of 13 amino acids.

The chain couples TRBV10-3 to TRBJ1-4; 9 bases are a match to TRBD1. This CDR3 has 16 amino acids. The trim removed 0 bases at V and 7 bases at J, leaving 6 bases unmatched. Germline CDR1 ENHRY, CDR2 SYGVKD. The chain's CDR3 is CAISESGTGSGEKLFF. The CDR3 region has the DNA TGTGCCATCAGTGAGTCCGGGACAGGGAGCGGTGAAAAACTGTTTTTT.

The chain combines TRBV29-1 with TRBJ2-2; 7 nucleotides line up with TRBD2. V trimming: 1 base; J trimming: 2 bases; junction bases outside the gene matches: 10. The germline gives CDR1 SQVTM, CDR2 ANQGSEA. This CDR3 comprises 17 residues. Here the CDR3 reads CSVEVASGPENTGELFF. CDR3 DNA: TGCAGCGTTGAAGTAGCTAGCGGACCGGAAAACACCGGGGAGCTGTTTTTT.

The chain is built from TRBV7-2 and TRBJ1-3, with D possibly TRBD1 on 6 matching bases. Trimming removed 0 bases at V and 4 bases at J, with 10 bases between. CDR1 is SGHTA, CDR2 FQGNSA, per germline. The CDR3 is 15 amino acids. The CDR3, as DNA: TGTGCCAGCAGCTTAGCGCAGGGGTTCGGAAACACCATATATTTT. It is translated as CASSLAQGFGNTIYF. Looking up the rest from reference TRBV7-2 and TRBJ1-3 gives the full variable domain: GAGVSQSPSNKVTEKGKDVELRCDPISGHTALYWYRQSLGQGLEFLIYFQGNSAPDKSGLPSDRFSAERTGGSVSTLTIQRTQQEDSAVYLCASSLAQGFGNTIYFGEGSWLTVV.

The chain couples TRBV7-6 to TRBJ2-7, with 7 bases lining up with TRBD1. Germline CDR1 is SGHVS and CDR2 is FNYEAQ. This CDR3 comprises 14 residues. The V gene end was trimmed by 6 bases and the J gene end by 3 bases; junction bases not matched to a gene: 8. CDR3 sequence reads: CASSHRDRGYEQYF. The CDR3 nucleotides are TGTGCCAGCAGTCACCGGGACAGAGGCTACGAGCAGTACTTC. Filled out from reference TRBV7-6 and TRBJ2-7, the complete variable domain reads GAGVSQSPRYKVTKRGQDVALRCDPISGHVSLYWYRQALGQGPEFLTYFNYEAQQDKSGLPNDRFSAERPEGSISTLTIQRTEQRDSAMYRCASSHRDRGYEQYFGPGTRLTVT.

This rearrangement joins TRBV7-9 to TRBJ1-3, with TRBD1 identical over 8 bases. CDR3 length: 16 residues. Germline V gives CDR1 SEHNR, CDR2 FQNEAQ (reference sequence). Losses at the gene ends were 1 base for V and 2 bases for J; bases not matched to a gene: 4. CDR3 sequence: CASSLGPDRAGNTIYF. CDR3 bases: TGTGCCAGCAGCTTAGGTCCGGACAGGGCTGGAAACACCATATATTTT.